The 24 T cell receptor beta chains presented below share a single source sample, sequenced in a study of blood T cell repertoires in COVID-19. Repertoires were generated with immunoSEQ multiplex PCR, while TCRdb's copy carries only in-frame clones and drops some. The sample has about 240,000 clones; about 90% are singletons. The sequencing input was peripheral blood. All receptors come from a man aged 60-69 years with acute or convalescent COVID-19.

The chain links TRBV6-2 or TRBV6-3 to TRBJ1-1; TRBD1 aligns across 8 bases. This CDR3 is 18 amino acids long. Unmatched junction bases numbered 14, after V lost 0 bases and J lost 5 bases. Germline V gene sequence: CDR1 MNHEY, CDR2 SVGEGT. The CDR3 reads CASSYSNPFRGRGTEAFF. The CDR3, as DNA: TGTGCCAGCAGTTACTCGAACCCCTTCAGGGGGCGCGGGACTGAAGCTTTCTTT.

CDR3 loop: CASSPMPDRVAGELFF. The CDR3 bases are TGCGCCAGCAGCCCTATGCCTGACAGGGTGGCCGGGGAGCTGTTTTTT. The V and J genes are TRBV5-1 and TRBJ2-2, with 7 bases that match TRBD1. This CDR3 has 16 amino acids. J lost 6 bases, V lost 4 bases, and 12 bases had no gene match. Germline lookup yields CDR1 SGHRS and CDR2 YFSETQ.

Worth noting for this clone: In the same sample, other DNA sequences code for this CDR3. The gene calls are TRBV6-5 and TRBJ1-5; 9 bases fit TRBD1. The germline V gene has CDR1 MNHEY and CDR2 SVGAGI. This CDR3 has 14 amino acids. Trimming at V came to 5 bases and at J to 4 bases, leaving 3 bases not matched to a gene. The CDR3 sequence is CASSQDRGNQPQHF. The CDR3 bases are TGTGCCAGCAGTCAGGACAGGGGAAATCAGCCCCAGCATTTT.

This chain joins TRBV6-5 and TRBJ2-3; D uncertain. Germline lookup yields CDR1 MNHEY and CDR2 SVGAGI. This CDR3 is 12 amino acids long. V lost 0 bases and J lost 10, with 8 bases in between. Here the CDR3 DNA reads TGTGCCAGCAGTTACTCCGGAGAAGCGCAGTATTTT. It translates to CASSYSGEAQYF.

The CDR3, as DNA: TGTGCCAGCAGACCGGGACAGGGGATTTCACCCCTCCACTTT. It specifies CASRPGQGISPLHF. The chain recombines TRBV28 with TRBJ1-6; 10 bases are a match to TRBD1. This CDR3 has 14 amino acids. Germline V gene sequence: CDR1 MDHEN, CDR2 SYDVKM. With 6 bases clipped from V and 9 bases from J, the junction kept 5 bases outside the gene matches.

The V gene is TRBV7-2, the J gene TRBJ1-6; D is ambiguous. The V end was cut by 4 bases, the J end by 13 bases, with 11 bases between. CDR3 length: 12 residues. CDR1 and CDR2 from the germline V gene are SGHTA and FQGNSA. The CDR3 sequence is CASSSAGSPLHF. DNA of the CDR3: TGTGCCAGCAGCTCGGCGGGGTCCCCCCTCCACTTT.

The V and J genes are TRBV11-3 and TRBJ1-2, with TRBD1 as a possible D gene (5 bases). Germline loops: CDR1 SGHNT, CDR2 YENEEA. The CDR3 has 12 amino acids. Deletions cut 11 bases from V and 6 bases from J, with 16 bases between. CDR3 DNA sequence: TGTGCCTGTAAAGGGCAGGGTGATGGCTACACCTTC. Its translation is CACKGQGDGYTF.

V is TRBV7-2 and J is TRBJ2-1; 12 bases map to TRBD2. After removal of 4 bases from V and 7 bases from J, the junction contained 11 bases not matched to a gene. The germline CDR1 and CDR2 sequences are SGHTA and FQGNSA. The CDR3 is made up of 17 amino acids. The CDR3, as DNA: TGTGCCAGCAGCTCTAGATCGGGACTAGCGGGCCTAAATGAGCAGTTCTTC. Amino acids: CASSSRSGLAGLNEQFF.

V gene TRBV5-1 combines with J gene TRBJ1-2, with 7 bases lining up with TRBD1. The CDR3 covers 14 residues. CDR1 SGHRS and CDR2 YFSETQ come from the germline V gene. V shed 4 bases and J 4 bases; nucleotides not matched to a gene: 7. The CDR3 DNA follows: TGCGCCAGCAGCATCCGGGACAGATCCTATGGCTACACCTTC. Translated, it gives CASSIRDRSYGYTF.

This rearrangement joins TRBV4-3 to TRBJ1-2, with D hard to call. Germline values: CDR1 LGHNA, CDR2 YSLEER. V was clipped by 4 bases and J by 12 bases, with 18 bases between them. The CDR3 runs 13 residues. The CDR3 spells CASSLGLTGVNTF. The CDR3 region has the DNA TGCGCCAGCAGCCTTGGATTGACCGGAGTTAACACCTTC.

The chain is built from TRBV9 and TRBJ2-7; 7 bases are a match to TRBD2. The ends lost 3 bases at V and 3 bases at J; junction bases unmatched: 9. This CDR3 has 15 residues. The V gene's germline CDR1 is SGDLS and CDR2 YYNGEE. CDR3 DNA: TGTGCCAGCAGCGGGCAGGAAGCGGGGTACTACGAGCAGTACTTC. Its translation: CASSGQEAGYYEQYF. The full variable domain, rest sourced from reference TRBV9 and TRBJ2-7, is DSGVTQTPKHLITATGQRVTLRCSPRSGDLSVYWYQQSLDQGLQFLIQYYNGEERAKGNILERFSAQQFPDLHSELNLSSLELGDSALYFCASSGQEAGYYEQYFGPGTRLTVT.

The chain carries TRBV19 and TRBJ2-5; D might be TRBD2 (5 bases). CDR3 length equals 14 residues. Germline V gene data show CDR1 as LNHDA and CDR2 as SQIVND (reference sequence). V was clipped by 1 base and J by 3 bases, with 9 bases between them. The CDR3 spells CASSIGQAEETQYF. The CDR3 DNA follows: TGTGCCAGTAGTATAGGTCAAGCGGAAGAGACCCAGTACTTC.

J is TRBJ2-5 and V is TRBV18, with 7 bases aligning to TRBD2. Germline V gives CDR1 KGHSH, CDR2 LQKENI. V lost 3 bases and J lost 1; bases outside the gene matches: 11. This CDR3 comprises 17 residues. CDR3 sequence (DNA): TGTGCCAGCTCACCCGTTGGAAATAGCGGGCCCCAAGAGACCCAGTACTTC. Translated: CASSPVGNSGPQETQYF.

This sequence joins TRBV6-2 or TRBV6-3 and TRBJ1-5, with D possibly being TRBD1 (6 bases). V lost 6 bases, J lost 4 bases, and 16 bases lay in between. The CDR3 extends over 15 amino acids. CDR1 is MNHEY and CDR2 is SVGEGT in the germline V gene. In DNA, the CDR3 is TGTGCCAGCAGCCGGACAGTTTTGGGTAATCAGCCCCAGCATTTT. Encoded protein: CASSRTVLGNQPQHF.

The rearrangement uses TRBV11-1 and TRBJ2-4; 10 positions agree with TRBD1. The CDR3 sequence is 15 residues long. CDR1 is SGHAT and CDR2 is FQDESV in the germline V gene (reference sequence). V trimming: 0 bases; J trimming: 6 bases; junction bases outside the gene matches: 2. The CDR3 is CASSLAGQGVNIQYF. CDR3 in DNA: TGTGCCAGCAGCTTAGCCGGACAGGGGGTAAACATTCAGTACTTC.

The V call is TRBV24-1, the J call TRBJ2-4; 7 bases line up with TRBD2. CDR1 and CDR2 from the germline V gene are KGHDR and SFDVKD. V trimming: 2 bases; J trimming: 4 bases; junction bases outside the gene matches: 7. The CDR3 totals 16 residues. CDR3 protein: CATSDWGGVGKNIQYF. The CDR3 nucleotides are TGTGCCACCAGTGATTGGGGAGGGGTCGGTAAAAACATTCAGTACTTC.

V and J are TRBV30 and TRBJ1-5, with 7 bases identical to TRBD1. CDR1 and CDR2 from the germline V gene are GTSNPN and SVGIG (reference sequence). This CDR3 is built from 13 residues. J was trimmed by 5 bases and V by 5 bases; bases with no gene match: 6. The CDR3 protein is CAWSQGGDQPQHF. DNA for the CDR3: TGTGCCTGGTCTCAGGGGGGAGATCAGCCCCAGCATTTT.

The chain couples TRBV5-4 to TRBJ2-3; TRBD2 aligns across 10 bases. Germline V gene lookup returns CDR1 SGHNT and CDR2 YYREEE (reference sequence). This CDR3 spans 15 amino acids. V lost 1 base, J lost 2 bases, and 1 base stayed unmatched. The CDR3 DNA follows: TGTGCCAGCAGCTTGACTAGCGGGGACACAGATACGCAGTATTTT. This translates into CASSLTSGDTDTQYF.

The V gene is TRBV11-2, the J gene TRBJ2-1; 9 positions agree with TRBD2. Germline V CDR1 and CDR2: SGHAT, FQNNGV. CDR3 length equals 15 residues. J lost 5 bases, V lost 5 bases, and 7 bases had no gene match. In nucleotides, the CDR3 is TGTGCCAGCAGCCCTAGAGTAGCGGGGGACAATGAGCAGTTCTTC. It specifies CASSPRVAGDNEQFF. Looking up the rest from reference TRBV11-2 and TRBJ2-1 gives the full variable domain: EAGVAQSPRYKIIEKRQSVAFWCNPISGHATLYWYQQILGQGPKLLIQFQNNGVVDDSQLPKDRFSAERLKGVDSTLKIQPAKLEDSAVYLCASSPRVAGDNEQFFGPGTRLTVL.

The chain recombines TRBV7-2 with TRBJ1-1; 7 bases are a match to TRBD1. This CDR3 has 17 residues. V dropped 2 bases and J dropped 3; count of bases not matched to a gene: 12. The germline CDR1 and CDR2 sequences are SGHTA and FQGNSA. Here the CDR3 DNA reads TGTGCCAGCAGCTTAAAGGGGGGTACAGGGGCCGACACTGAAGCTTTCTTT. It yields the protein CASSLKGGTGADTEAFF. Complete variable domain (other parts from reference TRBV7-2 and TRBJ1-1): GAGVSQSPSNKVTEKGKDVELRCDPISGHTALYWYRQSLGQGLEFLIYFQGNSAPDKSGLPSDRFSAERTGGSVSTLTIQRTQQEDSAVYLCASSLKGGTGADTEAFFGQGTRLTVV.

CDR3 in amino acids: CASSPTWGDSGANVLTF. CDR3 coding DNA: TGTGCCAGCTCACCTACCTGGGGGGACTCTGGGGCCAACGTCCTGACTTTC. The J gene is TRBJ2-6, the V gene TRBV18, with a possible D match to TRBD2 (6 bases). V lost 3 bases, J lost 0 bases, and 12 bases lay in between. Germline-derived CDR1 and CDR2 are KGHSH and LQKENI. The CDR3 has 17 residues.

The chain is built from TRBV5-4 and TRBJ2-5, with 9 bases aligning to TRBD2. J was trimmed by 6 bases and V by 0 bases; bases with no gene match: 6. The germline V gene has CDR1 SGHNT and CDR2 YYREEE (reference sequence). CDR3 length equals 15 residues. The CDR3: CASSLGLAGEQTQYF. Here the CDR3 DNA reads TGTGCCAGCAGCTTGGGGTTAGCGGGAGAACAGACCCAGTACTTC.

This clone turned up a few times. The V and J genes are TRBV5-5 and TRBJ1-5; weak D call: TRBD1 (5 bases). Trimming took off 2 bases at V and 3 bases at J, with 6 bases between the two ends. CDR1 and CDR2 (germline): SGHKS, YYEKEE (reference sequence). This CDR3 region has 13 residues. The CDR3 nucleotides read TGTGCCAGCAGCTTACAGGACAATCAGCCCCAGCATTTT. As protein: CASSLQDNQPQHF.

The rearrangement links TRBV4-3 to TRBJ2-1; TRBD2 matches at 7 bases. The CDR3 runs to 16 residues. V dropped 0 bases and J dropped 8; count of bases not matched to a gene: 10. Germline CDR1 reads LGHNA; CDR2 reads YSLEER. The CDR3 bases are TGCGCCAGCAGCCAAGATAGGGCTAGCGGCCTTGATGAGCAGTTCTTC. It specifies CASSQDRASGLDEQFF.